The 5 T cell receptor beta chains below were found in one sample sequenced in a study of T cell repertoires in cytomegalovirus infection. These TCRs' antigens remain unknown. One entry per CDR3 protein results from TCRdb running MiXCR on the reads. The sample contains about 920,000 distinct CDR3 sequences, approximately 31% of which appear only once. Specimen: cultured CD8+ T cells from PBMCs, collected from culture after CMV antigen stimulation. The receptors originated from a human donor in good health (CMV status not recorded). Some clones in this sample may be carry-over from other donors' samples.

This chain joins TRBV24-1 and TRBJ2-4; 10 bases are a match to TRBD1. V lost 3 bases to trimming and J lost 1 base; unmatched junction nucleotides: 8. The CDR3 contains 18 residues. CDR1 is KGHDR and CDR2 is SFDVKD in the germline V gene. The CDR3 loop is CATSDAPTGGAAKNIQYF. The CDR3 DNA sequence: TGTGCCACCAGTGATGCCCCGACAGGGGGCGCTGCCAAAAACATTCAGTACTTC.

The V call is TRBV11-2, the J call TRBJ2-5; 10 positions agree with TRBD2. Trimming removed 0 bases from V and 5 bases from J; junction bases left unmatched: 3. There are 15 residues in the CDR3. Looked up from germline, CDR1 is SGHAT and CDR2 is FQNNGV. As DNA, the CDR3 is TGTGCCAGCAGCTTAGAACTAGCGGGGCTTGAGACCCAGTACTTC. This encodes CASSLELAGLETQYF. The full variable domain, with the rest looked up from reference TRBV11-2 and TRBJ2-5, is EAGVAQSPRYKIIEKRQSVAFWCNPISGHATLYWYQQILGQGPKLLIQFQNNGVVDDSQLPKDRFSAERLKGVDSTLKIQPAKLEDSAVYLCASSLELAGLETQYFGPGTRLLVL.

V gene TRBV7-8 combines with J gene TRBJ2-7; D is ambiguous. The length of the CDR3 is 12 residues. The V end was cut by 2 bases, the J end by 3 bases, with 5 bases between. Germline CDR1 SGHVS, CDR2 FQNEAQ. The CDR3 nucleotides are TGTGCCAGCAGCTTATGTTACTACGAGCAGTACGTC. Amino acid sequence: CASSLCYYEQYV.

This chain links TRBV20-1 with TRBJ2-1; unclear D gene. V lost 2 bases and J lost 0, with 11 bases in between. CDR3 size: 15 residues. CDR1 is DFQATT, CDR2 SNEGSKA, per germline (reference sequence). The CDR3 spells CSARSGRSSYNEQFF. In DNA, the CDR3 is TGCAGTGCTAGATCGGGCCGGAGCTCCTACAATGAGCAGTTCTTC.

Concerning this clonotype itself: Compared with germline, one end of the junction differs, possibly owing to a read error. The CDR3: CASSPGQGTLGWITDTQNF. The CDR3 coding sequence is TGTGCCAGCAGCCCGGGACAGGGGACCCTCGGGTGGATCACAGATACGCAGAATTTT. The rearrangement links TRBV7-6 to TRBJ2-3; 10 bases are shared with TRBD1. The CDR3 consists of 19 residues. Germline V gives CDR1 SGHVS, CDR2 FNYEAQ.